This TCR beta chain was captured in a study of blood T cell repertoires in COVID-19. The V end lost 0 bases, the J end lost 7 bases, and 18 bases lay between the germline ends. Germline lookup yields CDR1 MGHRA and CDR2 YSYEKL. This CDR3 contains 16 residues. The data were produced by immunoSEQ multiplex PCR, yet TCRdb's version contains in-frame clones alone and is incomplete. There are about 88,000 clones in the sample; approximately 86% occur only once, and 15% lies in the top ten. The sequence was obtained from a male donor with acute or convalescent COVID-19. The chain uses TRBV4-1 and TRBJ1-2; D is possibly TRBD1 (6 bases). Material: peripheral blood. The CDR3 region has the DNA TGCGCCAGCAGCCAAGATCCCGGCAGGGGTGGTGGTGGCTACACCTTC. As protein: CASSQDPGRGGGGYTF.